This TCR beta chain emerged from a study of blood T cells in healthy people across ages. Per the germline V gene, CDR1 is MDHEN and CDR2 is SYDVKM. This CDR3 spans 16 amino acids. Trimming took 5 bases from V and 6 from J, leaving 19 bases between them. Together with a sample-barcoded 5' primer, a J-beta primer mix was included in a second PCR lasting 7 to 11 cycles. TCRdb independently ran MiXCR on the 5' RACE reads; one entry per CDR3 protein. This sample has around 320,000 distinct CDR3 sequences; 27% occur once, and the top ten carry 25% to 30%. Study outcomes and limitations: The percentage of naive T cells correlated strongly with TCR beta diversity. Among long-lived donors, naive CD4+ cells were more numerous and diversity higher than in aged donors.

Healthy Caucasians from Russia aged roughly 6 to 95 served as donors. Total RNA was isolated from each sample in quantities of at least 6 micrograms. Details on this clonotype: Its antigen remains unknown.

Sample: blood. The clonotype originates from a woman aged 65 to 85 in good health. The rearrangement links TRBV28 to TRBJ1-4; D is unresolved. CDR3 DNA: TGTGCCAGCAGTGACTTCGGGTCGAGCAAAGATGAAAAACTGTTTTTT. Its protein is CASSDFGSSKDEKLFF.